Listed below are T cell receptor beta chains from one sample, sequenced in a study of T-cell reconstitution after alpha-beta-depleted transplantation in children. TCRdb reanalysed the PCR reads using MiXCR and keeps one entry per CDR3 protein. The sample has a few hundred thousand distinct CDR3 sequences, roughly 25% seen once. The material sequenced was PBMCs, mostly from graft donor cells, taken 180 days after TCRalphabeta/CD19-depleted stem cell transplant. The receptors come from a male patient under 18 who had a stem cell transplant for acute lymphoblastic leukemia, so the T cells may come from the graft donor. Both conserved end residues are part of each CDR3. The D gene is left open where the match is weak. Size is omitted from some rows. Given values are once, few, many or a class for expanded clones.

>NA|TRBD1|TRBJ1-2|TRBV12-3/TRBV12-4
TGTGCCAGCAGTACCCGGACAGGGGGCAATGGCTACACCTTC
CASSTRTGGNGYTF
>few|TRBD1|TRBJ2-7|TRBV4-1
TGCGCCAGCAGCCCTTTCGGGGGGACAGGGGATGCCTACGAGCAGTACTTC
CASSPFGGTGDAYEQYF
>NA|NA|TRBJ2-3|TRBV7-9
TGTGCCAGCAGCTTACAGCCCGGAGGGTACACAGATACGCAGTATTTT
CASSLQPGGYTDTQYF
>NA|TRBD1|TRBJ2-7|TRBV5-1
TGCGCCAGCAGCTTGGACCACCACAGACAGGGGGCGTACTTC
CASSLDHHRQGAYF
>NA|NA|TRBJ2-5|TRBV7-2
TGTGCCAGCAGCTTCGTCTGGGTGGAGACCCAGTACTTC
CASSFVWVETQYF
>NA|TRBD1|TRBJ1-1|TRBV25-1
TGTGCCAGCAGTGACGACAGGGGAAGGGATCTAGACACTGAAGCTTTCTTT
CASSDDRGRDLDTEAFF
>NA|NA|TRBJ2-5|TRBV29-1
TGCAGCGTTGAAGACAGCCCCGGGACCCAGTACTTC
CSVEDSPGTQYF
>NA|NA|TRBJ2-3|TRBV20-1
TGCAGTGCTTTCGGTAGCACAGATACGCAGTATTTT
CSAFGSTDTQYF
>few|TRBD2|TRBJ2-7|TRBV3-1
TGTGCCAGCAGCCAGTTACTAGCGGGAGCCTACGAGCAGTACTTC
CASSQLLAGAYEQYF
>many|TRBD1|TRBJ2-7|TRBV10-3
TGTGCCATCAGTGCAACCGGGACAGGGGGCCCCTACGAGCAGTACTTC
CAISATGTGGPYEQYF
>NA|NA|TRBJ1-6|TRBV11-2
TGTGCCAGCAGACTTGGCAGGGGCAATTCACCCCTCCACTTT
CASRLGRGNSPLHF
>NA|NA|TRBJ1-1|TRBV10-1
TGCGCCAGCAGTCTAAACCCCGGGCCGACTGAAGCTTTCTTT
CASSLNPGPTEAFF
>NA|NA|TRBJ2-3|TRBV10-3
TGTGCCATCAGTGAGCGTCCGGCGGATACGCAGTATTTT
CAISERPADTQYF
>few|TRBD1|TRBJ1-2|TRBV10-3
TGTGCCATCAGCACAGGGGGCCCTGGCTACACCTTC
CAISTGGPGYTF
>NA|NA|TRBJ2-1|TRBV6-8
TGTGCCAGCAGTCCAAGCGGGGAGCAGTTCTTC
CASSPSGEQFF
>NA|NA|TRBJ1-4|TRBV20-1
TGCAGTGCTAGAGTGGTGACTAATGAAAAACTGTTTTTT
CSARVVTNEKLFF
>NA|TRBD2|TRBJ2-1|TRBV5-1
TGCGCCAGCAGCCCCAACTCCAGACTAGCGGGAAGCAATGAGCAGTTCTTC
CASSPNSRLAGSNEQFF
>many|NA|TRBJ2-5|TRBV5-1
TGCGCCAGCAGCTTGACCGAAGAGACCCAGTACTTC
CASSLTEETQYF
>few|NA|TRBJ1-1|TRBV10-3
TGTGCCATCAGTGGAGGCCCCGACGTTTTGGTTACTGAAGCTTTCTTT
CAISGGPDVLVTEAFF
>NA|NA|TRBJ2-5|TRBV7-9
TGTGCCAGCAGCTTAGTGTCAGGGGAGACCCAGTACTTC
CASSLVSGETQYF
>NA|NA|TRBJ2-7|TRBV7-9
TGTGCCAGCAGCTTAAAGTGGGGCCTAAACTACGAGCAGTACTTC
CASSLKWGLNYEQYF
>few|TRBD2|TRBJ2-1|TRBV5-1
TGCGCCAGCAGCGCCGCCTTGACTAGCGGGGGCAATGAGCAGTTCTTC
CASSAALTSGGNEQFF
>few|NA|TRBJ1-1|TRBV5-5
TGTGCCAGCAGCTCGTACAGGGACACTGAAGCTTTCTTT
CASSSYRDTEAFF
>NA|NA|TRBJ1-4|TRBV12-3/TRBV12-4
TGTGCCAGCAGGTCCCGCAGCGAAAAACTGTTTTTT
CASRSRSEKLFF
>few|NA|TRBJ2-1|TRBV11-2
TGTGCCAGCAGCTTAGATAGGGGTGATGAGCAGTTCTTC
CASSLDRGDEQFF
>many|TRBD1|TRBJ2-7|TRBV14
TGTGCCAGCAGCCAAGTTTCTCCGGGACAGGGGTTCTACGAGCAGTACTTC
CASSQVSPGQGFYEQYF
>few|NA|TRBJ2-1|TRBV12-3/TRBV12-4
TGTGCCAGCAGTTTCGTCGGGTATGAGCAGTTCTTC
CASSFVGYEQFF
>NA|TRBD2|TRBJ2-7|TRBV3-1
TGTGCCAGCAGCCGAGGACTAGCGGGGGTAAGCTCCTACGAGCAGTACTTC
CASSRGLAGVSSYEQYF
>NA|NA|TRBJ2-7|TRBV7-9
TGTGCCAGCAGCTTAGGGGCGGGGCAGACTTTCTACGAGCAGTACTTC
CASSLGAGQTFYEQYF
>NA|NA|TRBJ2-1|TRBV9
TGTGCCAGCAGCGTAGAGGGGCACCACAATGAGCAGTTCTTC
CASSVEGHHNEQFF
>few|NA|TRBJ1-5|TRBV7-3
TGTGCCAGCAGCTTAATAACCATCGGACAGCCCCAGCATTTT
CASSLITIGQPQHF
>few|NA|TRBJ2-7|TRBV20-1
TGCAGTGCTAGGCCCCCCGGGGCCAAGCAGTACTTC
CSARPPGAKQYF
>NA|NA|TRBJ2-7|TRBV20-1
TGCAGTGCTAGAGATCCTTTCCTGGGTCAGGGGCTAATCTACGAGCAGTACTTC
CSARDPFLGQGLIYEQYF
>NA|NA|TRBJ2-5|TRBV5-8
TGTGCCAGCCGGGAGATCCCAGGGACTTGGTACCAAGAGACCCAGTACTTC
CASREIPGTWYQETQYF
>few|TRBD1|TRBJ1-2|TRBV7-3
TGTGCCAGCAGCTCCTGGACAGGGGTTAACTATGGCTACACCTTC
CASSSWTGVNYGYTF
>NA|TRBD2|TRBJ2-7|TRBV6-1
TGTGCCAGCAGCTCCGCCGGGACTAGCGGGAGGGGCTACGAGCAGTACTTC
CASSSAGTSGRGYEQYF
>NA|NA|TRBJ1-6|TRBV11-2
TGTGCCAGCAGCTTGCCCTTCGGGCACCCGGATGACTTCCACTTT
CASSLPFGHPDDFHF
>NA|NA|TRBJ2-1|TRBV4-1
TGCGCCAGCAGCCAAATGTGGGGGAGTAGTAATGAGCAGTTCTTC
CASSQMWGSSNEQFF
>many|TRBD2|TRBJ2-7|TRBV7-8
TGTGCCAGCAGCTTGGGGACTAGTTCCTACGAGCAGTACTTC
CASSLGTSSYEQYF
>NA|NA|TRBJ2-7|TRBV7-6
TGTGCCAGCAGGTATAGGGACGGATTGGGCGAGCAGTACTTC
CASRYRDGLGEQYF
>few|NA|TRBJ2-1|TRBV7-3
TGTGCCAGCAGCTTAAGGGCAGGGAGACCTCGGAGGGATGAGCAGTTCTTC
CASSLRAGRPRRDEQFF
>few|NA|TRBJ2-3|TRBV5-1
TGCGCCAGCAGCTTGAAGGGGCGGACCTTCACAGATACGCAGTATTTT
CASSLKGRTFTDTQYF
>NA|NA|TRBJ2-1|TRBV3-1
TGTGCCAGCACCAAGGAAGCGGGTCTAAGACATGGTGAGCAGTTCTTC
CASTKEAGLRHGEQFF
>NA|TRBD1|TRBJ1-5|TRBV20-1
TGCAGTGCTACCCGGGACAGGGTCAATCAGCCCCAGCATTTT
CSATRDRVNQPQHF
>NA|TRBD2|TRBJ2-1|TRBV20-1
TGCAGTGCGCCGGGACTAGCGGGAGGCAGTTTCTACAATGAGCAGTTCTTC
CSAPGLAGGSFYNEQFF
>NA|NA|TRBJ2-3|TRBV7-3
TGTGCCAGCAGCTTATGGGACACAGATACGCAGTATTTT
CASSLWDTDTQYF
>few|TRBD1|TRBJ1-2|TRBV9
TGTGCCAGCAGCGTAGTGGGACAGGGTTCCTATGGCTACACCTTC
CASSVVGQGSYGYTF
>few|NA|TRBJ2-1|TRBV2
TGTGCCAGCAGTGGGAACTCCTACAATGAGCAGTTCTTC
CASSGNSYNEQFF
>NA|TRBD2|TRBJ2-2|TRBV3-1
TGTGCCAGCAGCCGAACACTTGGACTAGCGGGAAACACCGGGGAGCTGTTTTTT
CASSRTLGLAGNTGELFF